One sample yielded the 12 T cell receptor beta chains listed below, sequenced in a study of T cell responses to AZD1222 COVID-19 vaccine. Sequencing was performed with immunoSEQ multiplex PCR; in TCRdb, only in-frame clones are kept and a portion is missing. The sample shows about 160,000 clones, roughly 91% of them seen only once. The specimen comprised peripheral blood, sampled on day 0 of AZD1222 vaccination. The receptors here all came from an adult in good health.

CDR3 protein: CASSRRTSGGIDEQFF. CDR3 DNA: TGTGCCAGCAGCCGTAGGACTAGCGGGGGGATAGATGAGCAGTTCTTC. The J gene is TRBJ2-1, the V gene TRBV3-1 (or the pseudogene TRBV3-2); 14 bases align to TRBD2. With V trimmed by 4 bases and J by 8 bases, 7 bases remained unmatched. CDR3 size: 16 residues. Looked up from germline, CDR1 is LGHDT and CDR2 is YNNKEL (reference sequence).

The V and J genes are TRBV27 and TRBJ2-7; 8 bases match TRBD2. The germline gives CDR1 MNHEY, CDR2 SMNVEV (reference sequence). V shed 0 bases and J 1 base; nucleotides not matched to a gene: 5. The CDR3 has 16 residues. DNA of the CDR3: TGTGCCAGCAGTTTATCCCACCTAGCGGGTTCCTACGAGCAGTACTTC. Its protein is CASSLSHLAGSYEQYF.

This clone was counted only a few times. The rearrangement joins TRBV7-2 to TRBJ1-1; D perhaps matches TRBD1 (6 bases). The V and J ends lost 6 bases and 4 bases respectively, with 15 bases between them. This CDR3 is 14 amino acids long. Germline V gives CDR1 SGHTA, CDR2 FQGNSA. The CDR3 reads CASRPQGGTTEAFF. The CDR3 bases are TGTGCCAGCAGACCACAGGGTGGTACCACTGAAGCTTTCTTT. Combining the CDR3 with reference TRBV7-2 and TRBJ1-1 gives the whole variable domain GAGVSQSPSNKVTEKGKDVELRCDPISGHTALYWYRQSLGQGLEFLIYFQGNSAPDKSGLPSDRFSAERTGGSVSTLTIQRTQQEDSAVYLCASRPQGGTTEAFFGQGTRLTVV.

This sequence joins TRBV6-5 and TRBJ1-1; D is undetermined. Trimming pared 8 bases from V and 8 bases from J, leaving 18 bases between. This CDR3 is 13 amino acids long. Germline CDR1 MNHEY, CDR2 SVGAGI. CDR3 nucleotide sequence: TGTGCCAGCTCATTGAATGGCCGTACCGAAGCTTTCTTT. Its translation is CASSLNGRTEAFF.

This chain links TRBV27 with TRBJ1-2, with unresolved D. CDR3 length: 14 amino acids. Germline V gene sequence: CDR1 MNHEY, CDR2 SMNVEV (reference sequence). Trimming removed 8 bases from V and 0 bases from J, with 13 bases in between. The CDR3 reads CASGVLAANYGYTF. The CDR3 nucleotides read TGTGCCAGCGGGGTCCTCGCTGCTAACTATGGCTACACCTTC.

The V call is TRBV30, the J call TRBJ2-7; a possible D gene is TRBD1 (6 bases). Trimming cost V 2 bases and J 3 bases, with 11 bases left between them. The CDR3 runs 13 residues. Germline V gene sequence: CDR1 GTSNPN, CDR2 SVGIG (reference sequence). The CDR3 here is CAWSPDRLYEQYF. In DNA, the CDR3 is TGTGCCTGGAGTCCCGACAGGCTCTACGAGCAGTACTTC.

The chain combines TRBV10-3 with TRBJ2-7; 10 bases fit TRBD2. Looked up from germline, CDR1 is ENHRY and CDR2 is SYGVKD. V trimming: 6 bases; J trimming: 4 bases; junction bases outside the gene matches: 6. The CDR3 runs to 14 residues. This CDR3 is CAISASGSEYEQYF. CDR3 nucleotide sequence: TGTGCCATCAGCGCTAGCGGGAGTGAGTACGAGCAGTACTTC.

The chain links TRBV6-5 to TRBJ2-7; a weak D match, TRBD1 (6 bases). V gave up 5 bases and J gave up 1 base, with 12 bases separating them. Per germline, CDR1 MNHEY and CDR2 SVGAGI. CDR3 length equals 14 residues. In DNA, the CDR3 is TGTGCCAGCAGTCTACAGGGTTTATCCTACGAGCAGTACTTC. This gives the protein CASSLQGLSYEQYF.

This clone is a singleton in its sample. The gene calls are TRBV2 and TRBJ2-7, with a tentative D call TRBD2 (6 bases). V shed 11 bases and J shed 4 bases, with 18 bases lying between them. Germline V gene sequence: CDR1 SNHLY, CDR2 FYNNEI. The CDR3 contains 13 residues. CDR3 bases: TGTGCCGTACAGGAGGGTCCCCATTACGAGCAGTACTTC. It encodes CAVQEGPHYEQYF.

This chain links TRBV7-3 with TRBJ2-3, with D hard to call. The ends were cut back, 4 bases at V and 6 bases at J, with 11 bases in the middle. The CDR3 is 13 residues long. Per germline, CDR1 SGHTA and CDR2 FQGTGA. CDR3 in DNA: TGTGCCAGCAGCTCCAACGCCCAGGATACGCAGTATTTT. Its protein is CASSSNAQDTQYF.

This sequence joins TRBV4-2 and TRBJ1-6, with TRBD1 matching 7 bases. Germline assignment: CDR1 LGHNA and CDR2 YNFKEQ. The V and J ends lost 3 bases and 6 bases, in that order; junction bases with no gene match: 8. CDR3 length equals 16 residues. The CDR3 here is CASSHTLRDSNSPLHF. In DNA form, the CDR3 reads TGTGCCAGCAGCCATACACTCCGGGACAGTAATTCACCCCTCCACTTT.

This clone was observed once. The V and J genes are TRBV7-9 and TRBJ1-3; D is possibly TRBD1 (6 bases). Germline CDR1 is SEHNR and CDR2 is FQNEAQ (reference sequence). The V end was cut by 1 base, the J end by 1 base, with 14 bases between. This CDR3 is built from 17 residues. DNA of the CDR3: TGTGCCAGCAGCTTAGGAGCGGGGGCTGAATCTGGAAACACCATATATTTT. The encoded protein is CASSLGAGAESGNTIYF.